A single sample gave rise to the 22 T cell receptor beta chains below, sequenced in a study of blood T cell repertoires in COVID-19. Clones were sequenced by immunoSEQ multiplex PCR, and TCRdb holds only the in-frame ones, with some missing. The table includes roughly 150,000 clones, around 75% detected once. Sequenced: peripheral blood. The receptor source for this set is a woman of 80 years or more with acute or convalescent COVID-19.

The rearrangement uses TRBV6-5 and TRBJ2-1; TRBD2 agrees at 8 bases. The CDR3 contains 15 residues. Germline V gives CDR1 MNHEY, CDR2 SVGAGI. The ends lost 6 bases at V and 9 bases at J; junction bases unmatched: 13. The CDR3 sequence: CASRPYSGALSEQFF. CDR3 in DNA: TGTGCCAGCAGGCCCTATAGCGGGGCACTTTCTGAGCAGTTCTTC.

The chain uses TRBV5-5 and TRBJ1-6; TRBD1 is a possible D gene (5 bases). V was trimmed by 1 base and J by 6 bases, leaving 8 bases between them. This CDR3 is built from 14 residues. Per the germline V gene, CDR1 is SGHKS and CDR2 is YYEKEE (reference sequence). The CDR3 region is CASSLRQGNSPLHF. CDR3 DNA sequence: TGTGCCAGCAGCTTGAGGCAGGGTAATTCACCCCTCCACTTT.

CDR3 loop: CASSLFPGYGYTF. In DNA form, the CDR3 reads TGCGCCAGCAGCTTGTTCCCCGGGTATGGCTACACCTTC. This rearrangement joins TRBV5-1 to TRBJ1-2, with D unresolved. The CDR3 is made up of 13 amino acids. V shed 1 base and J shed 5 bases, with 9 bases lying between them. Germline values: CDR1 SGHRS, CDR2 YFSETQ.

The chain employs TRBV29-1 and TRBJ2-1; D is unresolved. Per the germline V gene, CDR1 is SQVTM and CDR2 is ANQGSEA. Deletions cut 3 bases from V and 9 bases from J, with 9 bases between. The length of the CDR3 is 11 residues. The CDR3 DNA follows: TGCAGCGTTGACCCATTCGGTGAGCAGTTCTTC. Encoded protein: CSVDPFGEQFF.

This chain joins TRBV23-1 and TRBJ1-4; a weak D match, TRBD1 (6 bases). TRBV23-1 is treated as an ORF (open reading frame) with a function not yet certain. Trimming removed 2 bases from V and 8 bases from J, with 24 bases in between. The CDR3 is made up of 18 amino acids. The CDR3 DNA reads as TGCGCCAGCAGTCAACCTCTCCGAGTACAGGGAGGGCACGAAAAACTGTTTTTT. It is translated as CASSQPLRVQGGHEKLFF.

The gene calls are TRBV19 and TRBJ1-5; TRBD1 matches at 9 bases. The trim removed 4 bases at V and 7 bases at J, leaving 11 bases unmatched. The CDR3 is 16 residues long. Looked up from germline, CDR1 is LNHDA and CDR2 is SQIVND (reference sequence). In DNA, the CDR3 is TGTGCCAGTAGTAGGCGGGGGACAGGGATCGGCCAGCCCCAGCATTTT. It specifies CASSRRGTGIGQPQHF.

This chain joins TRBV6-5 and TRBJ1-3; possibly TRBD1 for D (6 bases). This CDR3 has 15 amino acids. The V gene's germline CDR1 is MNHEY and CDR2 SVGAGI. The ends were cut back, 6 bases at V and 0 bases at J, with 12 bases in the middle. The CDR3 loop is CASSQGTSSGNTIYF. The CDR3 nucleotides read TGTGCCAGCAGCCAGGGGACTAGCTCTGGAAACACCATATATTTT.

The table lists this clone with a few counts. The CDR3 DNA is TGCAGCGCCTCCCAGGGGGGCCAAACCTACGAGCAGTACTTC. It codes for CSASQGGQTYEQYF. The chain combines TRBV29-1 with TRBJ2-7, with D perhaps matching TRBD1 (7 bases). The CDR3 consists of 14 residues. V gave up 7 bases and J gave up 2 bases, with 18 bases separating them. The germline V gene encodes CDR1 SQVTM and CDR2 ANQGSEA.

The J gene is TRBJ1-4, the V gene TRBV9; D remains ambiguous. Germline values: CDR1 SGDLS, CDR2 YYNGEE. There are 16 residues in the CDR3. Deletions cut 1 base from V and 6 bases from J, with 16 bases between. In DNA form, the CDR3 reads TGTGCCAGCAGCGTACCCCCGGGCGGGGTTCATGAAAAACTGTTTTTT. Amino acids: CASSVPPGGVHEKLFF.

The chain joins TRBV23-1 to TRBJ2-7, with unresolved D. TRBV23-1 is an ORF for which the function is uncertain. This CDR3 region has 10 residues. The V gene lost 9 bases and the J gene lost 4 bases, with 7 bases spanning the gap. The CDR3 sequence is CARDSYEQYF. In DNA form, the CDR3 reads TGCGCCAGAGATAGTTACGAGCAGTACTTC.

The sample holds one count of this clone. This chain joins TRBV29-1 and TRBJ2-3; unclear D gene. The CDR3 totals 12 residues. V shed 2 bases and J shed 1 base, with 4 bases lying between them. Germline V lookup: CDR1 SQVTM, CDR2 ANQGSEA. CDR3 residues: CSVEIGTDTQYF. The CDR3 DNA reads TGCAGCGTTGAAATAGGCACAGATACGCAGTATTTT.

This clone was observed a few times. This sequence joins TRBV2 and TRBJ1-1; the D gene is possibly TRBD1 (6 bases). Trimming removed 5 bases from V and 8 bases from J, with 9 bases in between. Germline CDR1 SNHLY, CDR2 FYNNEI. The CDR3 contains 11 residues. CDR3 in amino acids: CASSKGTEAFF. Here the CDR3 DNA reads TGTGCCAGCAGTAAGGGGACAGAAGCTTTCTTT.

This sequence joins TRBV19 and TRBJ2-3, with 7 bases identical to TRBD2. Germline V gene data show CDR1 as LNHDA and CDR2 as SQIVND (reference sequence). The CDR3 consists of 15 residues. V dropped 5 bases and J dropped 0; count of bases not matched to a gene: 5. The CDR3 nucleotides read TGTGCCAGTAGTCGCCTGGGGGGGAGCACAGATACGCAGTATTTT. Translation gives CASSRLGGSTDTQYF.

The chain links TRBV7-9 to TRBJ2-5, with 9 nucleotides matching TRBD2. CDR1 and CDR2 from the germline V gene are SEHNR and FQNEAQ (reference sequence). Trimming at V came to 4 bases and at J to 4 bases, leaving 16 bases not matched to a gene. The CDR3 runs 18 residues. CDR3 bases: TGTGCCAGCAGCTCTTCCTTAGCGGGGGCCACGAGAGGAGAGACCCAGTACTTC. Encoded protein: CASSSSLAGATRGETQYF.

The chain employs TRBV10-1 and TRBJ2-2, with TRBD2 matching over 8 bases. This CDR3 contains 13 residues. J was trimmed by 2 bases and V by 8 bases; bases with no gene match: 1. Germline V lookup: CDR1 WNHNN, CDR2 SYGVQD (reference sequence). The CDR3 bases are TGCGCCAGCCGGGAGGGAAACACCGGGGAGCTGTTTTTT. This sequence encodes CASREGNTGELFF.

Only a few counts were recorded for this clone. The J gene is TRBJ2-2, the V gene TRBV27; the match to TRBD2 covers 10 bases. This CDR3 contains 15 residues. Germline CDR1 is MNHEY and CDR2 is SMNVEV (reference sequence). Unmatched junction bases numbered 5, after V lost 3 bases and J lost 7 bases. This CDR3 reads CASSLPSGGGGELFF. Written as DNA, the CDR3 is TGTGCCAGCAGTTTGCCTAGCGGGGGAGGCGGGGAGCTGTTTTTT.

The chain couples TRBV19 to TRBJ1-5; D gene ambiguous. The V end was cut by 5 bases, the J end by 4 bases, with 15 bases between. CDR3 length: 15 amino acids. Germline V lookup: CDR1 LNHDA, CDR2 SQIVND (reference sequence). CDR3 bases: TGTGCCAGTAGTTCCCCGGCGGGCGGAAATCAGCCCCAGCATTTT. Translating gives CASSSPAGGNQPQHF.

The chain is built from TRBV11-2 and TRBJ2-6; D is ambiguous. Trimming left V 1 base short and J 0 bases short, with 4 bases between. The germline V gene encodes CDR1 SGHAT and CDR2 FQNNGV. The CDR3 length is 15 residues. CDR3 sequence (DNA): TGTGCCAGCAGCTTAGTTCTCTCTGGGGCCAACGTCCTGACTTTC. This codes for CASSLVLSGANVLTF.

The chain couples TRBV6-5 to TRBJ1-3; D not resolved. CDR3 length equals 11 residues. Trimming took 6 bases from V and 4 from J, leaving 4 bases between them. Germline V CDR1 and CDR2: MNHEY, SVGAGI. CDR3 sequence reads: CASRLGNTIYF. The CDR3 DNA follows: TGTGCCAGCAGACTAGGAAACACCATATATTTT.

A few counts support this clone. Relative to the germline gene, one junction end is altered; a read error may explain this. The chain uses TRBV2 and TRBJ2-7; TRBD2 is a possible D gene (5 bases). CDR1 is SNHLY, CDR2 FYNNEI, per germline. The CDR3 is made up of 12 amino acids. The CDR3 DNA reads TGTGCCAGCACTGAACCCCCGGGAGAGCAGTACTTC. It is translated as CASTEPPGEQYF.

V is TRBV18 and J is TRBJ1-4; no clear D gene. V lost 1 base and J lost 8, with 11 bases in between. The CDR3 extends over 14 amino acids. The germline gives CDR1 KGHSH, CDR2 LQKENI. The CDR3 nucleotides read TGTGCCAGCTCACCACGGGCCAGAGGGGAAAAACTGTTTTTT. The encoded protein is CASSPRARGEKLFF.

The chain links TRBV4-1 to TRBJ2-6; 7 bases are a match to TRBD1. Germline trimming cut 0 bases from V and 2 bases from J; bases unmatched to any gene: 10. This CDR3 spans 19 amino acids. The germline V gene has CDR1 MGHRA and CDR2 YSYEKL. The CDR3 DNA follows: TGCGCCAGCAGCCAAGATAGAAGAACAGGGGTCCCTGGGGCCAACGTCCTGACTTTC. Its protein product is CASSQDRRTGVPGANVLTF.